Each of the 21 T cell receptor beta chains below was sequenced from the same sample in a study of T-cell reconstitution after alpha-beta-depleted transplantation in children. Unique molecular identifiers featured in how the TCRbeta library was prepared. MiXCR, run by TCRdb on the PCR reads, gives a single entry per CDR3 protein. Altogether 350,000 to 500,000 distinct CDR3 sequences are present, around two fifths being singletons, with the ten largest covering 27%. This material consisted of PBMCs, taken before TCRalphabeta/CD19-depleted stem cell transplant. Source of these receptors: a girl aged 2 to 9 with aplastic anemia, due to receive a stem cell transplant.

The V gene is TRBV20-1, the J gene TRBJ1-5, with D possibly being TRBD1 (6 bases). V was clipped by 3 bases and J by 0 bases, with 9 bases between them. The CDR3 runs 14 residues. Germline CDR1 and CDR2: DFQATT and SNEGSKA (reference sequence). The CDR3 region is CSARDSYSNQPQHF. CDR3 sequence (DNA): TGCAGTGCTAGGGACAGCTATAGCAATCAGCCCCAGCATTTT.

The V and J genes are TRBV20-1 and TRBJ2-7; 7 positions agree with TRBD1. CDR1 and CDR2 from the germline V gene are DFQATT and SNEGSKA (reference sequence). There are 14 residues in the CDR3. J gave up 4 bases and V 0 bases, and 6 bases lay outside the gene matches. Here the CDR3 DNA reads TGCAGTGCTAGAGATGCCGACAGGGCATACGAGCAGTACTTC. It specifies CSARDADRAYEQYF.

Concerning this clonotype itself: This sequence may be a read error, since a much larger clone differs from it by one base. The chain uses TRBV3-1 and TRBJ2-1; the D gene is possibly TRBD1 (7 bases). The CDR3 spans 17 residues. Per germline, CDR1 LGHDT and CDR2 YNNKEL (reference sequence). The DNA for the CDR3 is TGTGCCTGCAGCCAAGATCTTCTGGAGGGACAGTACAATGAGCAGTTCTTC. Translation gives CACSQDLLEGQYNEQFF.

This chain's CDR3 is CSVGSGVDGYTF. CDR3 DNA sequence: TGCAGCGTTGGATCGGGGGTCGATGGCTACACCTTC. The V call is TRBV29-1, the J call TRBJ1-2; TRBD1 might be the D (5 bases). This CDR3 spans 12 amino acids. V was shortened by 4 bases and J by 6 bases, with 12 bases between the two germline ends. Germline CDR1 and CDR2: SQVTM and ANQGSEA.

This clonotype was recorded many times. The genes are TRBV28 and TRBJ2-3; D is unresolved. V gave up 3 bases and J gave up 6 bases, with 4 bases separating them. This CDR3 is 11 amino acids long. Germline loops: CDR1 MDHEN, CDR2 SYDVKM. The DNA for the CDR3 is TGTGCCAGCAGTTTGCCTGATACGCAGTATTTT. It specifies CASSLPDTQYF.

This clonotype was seen a handful of times. The chain is built from TRBV4-1 and TRBJ2-1; D is unresolved. The CDR3 runs to 15 residues. V lost 4 bases and J 2 bases, leaving 12 bases between the germline ends. Germline CDR1 and CDR2: MGHRA and YSYEKL. In DNA, the CDR3 is TGCGCCAGCAGCCGGCCGGGCTCCACCTACAATGAGCAGTTCTTC. The encoded protein is CASSRPGSTYNEQFF.

The chain is built from TRBV11-2 and TRBJ2-7; D not resolved. The CDR3 runs 14 residues. The germline V gene has CDR1 SGHAT and CDR2 FQNNGV. Trimming took off 4 bases at V and 0 bases at J, with 10 bases between the two ends. This CDR3 is CASSWQASSYEQYF. The CDR3 coding sequence is TGTGCCAGCAGCTGGCAGGCGAGCTCCTACGAGCAGTACTTC.

This clonotype was detected only a few times. The J gene is TRBJ1-3, the V gene TRBV20-1; 8 bases are a match to TRBD1. J was trimmed by 0 bases and V by 0 bases; bases with no gene match: 7. Germline CDR1 is DFQATT and CDR2 is SNEGSKA (reference sequence). The CDR3 has 17 residues. The CDR3 region is CSARDGGTGNSGNTIYF. CDR3 in DNA: TGCAGTGCTAGAGATGGGGGGACAGGAAACTCTGGAAACACCATATATTTT.

This clonotype was found many times. V usage is TRBV27 and J usage is TRBJ2-7; 15 bases line up with TRBD2. In germline, CDR1 is MNHEY, CDR2 SMNVEV (reference sequence). The ends lost 4 bases at V and 1 base at J; junction bases unmatched: 5. The CDR3 length is 17 residues. CDR3 DNA sequence: TGTGCCAGCAGTTCCAGGACTAGCGGGAGGGCGTCCTACGAGCAGTACTTC. Its protein product is CASSSRTSGRASYEQYF.

As for this clonotype: Mismatch with germline at one junction end may stem from a read error. This rearrangement joins TRBV5-1 to TRBJ2-3; 8 bases agree with TRBD2. This CDR3 is 15 amino acids long. Germline CDR1 reads SGHRS; CDR2 reads YFSETQ. CDR3 sequence (DNA): TGCCCCAGCAATATCTTAGCGGGATACACAGACACGCAGTATTTT. Residues: CPSNILAGYTDTQYF.

The J gene is TRBJ2-3, the V gene TRBV27, with D possibly TRBD2 on 6 matching bases. Germline values: CDR1 MNHEY, CDR2 SMNVEV (reference sequence). Trimming left V 6 bases short and J 6 bases short, with 19 bases between. The CDR3 contains 15 residues. The CDR3 DNA is TGTGCCAGCAGCCATAGGGACTCGGCTTCGGATACGCAGTATTTT. Translation gives CASSHRDSASDTQYF.

This clonotype has at least ten counts. This rearrangement joins TRBV29-1 to TRBJ2-1; D is undetermined. The V and J ends lost 7 bases and 0 bases respectively, with 10 bases between them. The CDR3 is 13 amino acids. Germline CDR1 is SQVTM and CDR2 is ANQGSEA. The CDR3 DNA follows: TGCAGCGCACAGCCGAGCTCCTACAATGAGCAGTTCTTC. It translates to CSAQPSSYNEQFF.

This clonotype appeared once. The chain links TRBV6-5 to TRBJ1-5, with D hard to call. V lost 0 bases and J 2 bases, leaving 8 bases between the germline ends. CDR1 and CDR2 (germline): MNHEY, SVGAGI. The length of the CDR3 is 15 residues. The CDR3 DNA reads as TGTGCCAGCAGTTACTCCCAGGAGGGCAATCAGCCCCAGCATTTT. As protein: CASSYSQEGNQPQHF.

This chain uses TRBV6-5 with TRBJ1-6; maybe TRBD1 (5 bases). The germline CDR1 and CDR2 sequences are MNHEY and SVGAGI. This CDR3 spans 15 amino acids. The V gene lost 2 bases and the J gene lost 9 bases, with 14 bases spanning the gap. CDR3 sequence: CASSYGGPGTSPLHF. CDR3 sequence (DNA): TGTGCCAGCAGTTACGGAGGGCCCGGGACTTCACCCCTCCACTTT.

The rearrangement uses TRBV18 and TRBJ1-1, with D unclear. The germline V gene encodes CDR1 KGHSH and CDR2 LQKENI. Trimming pared 8 bases from V and 5 bases from J, leaving 15 bases between. This CDR3 has 13 residues. The CDR3: CASTLTSGTEAFF. CDR3 nucleotides: TGTGCCAGCACCTTGACGTCTGGTACTGAAGCTTTCTTT.

Written as DNA, the CDR3 is TGCAGTGCTTCCCCCTCGGGGGCGAATACGCAGTATTTT. It translates to CSASPSGANTQYF. This rearrangement joins TRBV20-1 to TRBJ2-3; D possibly uses TRBD1 or TRBD2 (6 bases each). Germline CDR1 DFQATT, CDR2 SNEGSKA (reference sequence). The CDR3 length is 13 residues. The ends were cut back, 5 bases at V and 7 bases at J, with 16 bases in the middle.

The chain couples TRBV7-9 to TRBJ2-5; D remains ambiguous. Germline V gives CDR1 SEHNR, CDR2 FQNEAQ (reference sequence). This CDR3 region has 14 residues. The ends were cut back, 4 bases at V and 0 bases at J, with 9 bases in the middle. CDR3 DNA: TGTGCCAGCAGCTCCCAAGGGTACCAAGAGACCCAGTACTTC. It is translated as CASSSQGYQETQYF.

This clonotype was detected many times. The V call is TRBV6-2 or TRBV6-3, the J call TRBJ2-7, with D possibly called TRBD1 or TRBD2 (6 bases each). Trimming shortened V by 0 bases and J by 5 bases, and 17 bases separated the two germline ends. The CDR3 totals 16 residues. Germline V gives CDR1 MNHEY, CDR2 SVGEGT. The DNA for the CDR3 is TGTGCCAGCAGTTACTCGAGCATAACAGGGAGGCACGAGCAGTACTTC. Translated: CASSYSSITGRHEQYF.

This clonotype turned up a few times. The chain joins TRBV7-8 to TRBJ1-5; the D is unclear. There are 14 residues in the CDR3. CDR1 is SGHVS and CDR2 is FQNEAQ in the germline V gene. The V end lost 2 bases, the J end lost 7 bases, and 12 bases lay between the germline ends. The CDR3 protein is CASSLTEGGQPQHF. The DNA for the CDR3 is TGTGCCAGCAGCTTAACAGAAGGAGGACAGCCCCAGCATTTT.

The chain uses TRBV20-1 and TRBJ2-3; D gene ambiguous. The germline V and J ends were trimmed by 0 bases and 0 bases, with 10 bases remaining between them. This CDR3 contains 15 residues. Looked up from germline, CDR1 is DFQATT and CDR2 is SNEGSKA (reference sequence). CDR3 sequence reads: CSARDPGLSTDTQYF. The CDR3 DNA sequence: TGCAGTGCTAGAGATCCCGGGCTGAGCACAGATACGCAGTATTTT.

This chain joins TRBV19 and TRBJ1-2; 10 positions agree with TRBD1. This CDR3 has 13 residues. Unmatched junction bases numbered 4, after V lost 4 bases and J lost 8 bases. Per the germline V gene, CDR1 is LNHDA and CDR2 is SQIVND (reference sequence). The chain's CDR3 is CASSTRDRGGYTF. The DNA for the CDR3 is TGTGCCAGTAGTACCCGGGACAGGGGAGGCTACACCTTC.